The 2 T cell receptor beta chains reported below all come from one sample, sequenced in a study of T cell responses to AZD1222 COVID-19 vaccine. Sequenced by immunoSEQ multiplex PCR; TCRdb stores in-frame clones only, minus some. This table holds approximately 150,000 clones, 70% to 90% found once. Sequences were derived from peripheral blood, sampled 28 days after the second dose of the MenACWY control vaccine. These receptor sequences come from an adult who received the MenACWY meningococcal vaccine as a control.

The rearrangement joins TRBV27 to TRBJ2-1; tentative D call: TRBD1 (7 bases). CDR1 MNHEY and CDR2 SMNVEV come from the germline V gene (reference sequence). This CDR3 is 13 amino acids long. Trimming took off 7 bases at V and 4 bases at J, with 11 bases between the two ends. CDR3 sequence reads: CASMRDSYNEQFF. Written as DNA, the CDR3 is TGTGCCAGCATGCGGGACAGTTACAATGAGCAGTTCTTC.

The chain couples TRBV4-2 to TRBJ1-3; no firm D call. V was pared by 4 bases and J by 1 base, with 17 bases between. In germline, CDR1 is LGHNA, CDR2 YNFKEQ. The CDR3 sequence is 17 residues long. The CDR3: CASSRVLGWESGNTIYF. In DNA, the CDR3 is TGTGCCAGCAGCCGGGTTCTTGGATGGGAGTCTGGAAACACCATATATTTT.